The following is a T cell receptor (beta chain) sequence with its context. This clonotype was observed a few times. Its antigen specificity is not known. The input lacks base qualities; no much larger clone sits a single base away. This sample is drawn from a study of CD8 T cells in ankylosing spondylitis (dated by TCRdb to between 2016 and 2019). Turning to the overall study: The study profiled T cell receptor beta repertoires in healthy donors and ankylosing spondylitis patients to find disease-linked TCR variants. The full study cohort comprised 20 to 30 ankylosing spondylitis patients and about a hundred healthy donors. Samples of peripheral blood were taken, and for ankylosing spondylitis patients, synovial fluid was collected as well.

Overall study results and their limits: The disease-linked clones were reported to be significantly enriched in matched synovial fluid samples from ankylosing spondylitis patients. Blood from ankylosing spondylitis patients appeared to be characterized by a TCR beta motif made up of fewer than ten highly homologous amino acid variants. Some TCR beta motif variants had previously been reported in synovial fluid and blood of reactive arthritis patients, which suggested common disease-initiation mechanisms. The disease-linked clones showed a CD8+ phenotype and occurred at relatively low frequencies in peripheral blood.

The sample was run on an Illumina HiSeq 2500. Quantitative 5'-RACE with molecular barcodes was the method used to prepare the TCR beta libraries. The study's own analysis went as follows. A new computational method based on a probabilistic model of VDJ rearrangement was used to identify disease-linked TCR variants. TCRdb itself trimmed the public reads at Q25 with fastp, ran MiXCR and retained productive beta chains. Entries that share a CDR3 protein sequence are merged under the most common genes and DNA. These V and J calls originate from TCRdb's pipeline instead of the authors' own analysis. Here the sample has roughly 670,000 distinct CDR3 sequences; 15% to 20% occur a single time. In total, the top ten clones hold around 20% of the sample. This receptor was identified in a male donor with ankylosing spondylitis. Material: blood, either unsorted or a sorted T cell fraction (not recorded which).

The CDR3 protein: CASRKHGESEKLFF. The DNA is TGTGCCAGCAGGAAGCATGGGGAGAGTGAAAAACTGTTTTTT. The V and J genes are TRBV12-3 or TRBV12-4 and TRBJ1-4, with the D gene call left open. The CDR3, cysteine through phenylalanine, is 14 amino acids long. The only DNA kept is the CDR3, 42 bases in frame from the first base. V sheds 6 bases and J sheds 7 bases, leaving 15 bases between their ends.